These T cell receptor beta chains were read from a single sample in a study of glioma-infiltrating T cells. In TCRdb, the multiplex PCR reads were re-called with MiXCR into one record per CDR3 protein. The repertoire includes more than 350,000 distinct CDR3 sequences, about two fifths of them detected once, and 12% sits in the top ten. Source material: glioma tissue, nonneoplastic brain tissue, or PBMCs (not recorded which). The origin of the receptors is a human donor with low-grade glioma or glioblastoma, undergoing nonglioma brain surgery, or in good health (not recorded which). Both conserved end residues are part of each CDR3. Fields, in order: CDR3 protein, J gene, V gene.

CDR3 protein: CASSLVWQPQHF; J gene: TRBJ1-5; V gene: TRBV28
CDR3 protein: CASIIVGNGNTIYF; J gene: TRBJ1-3; V gene: TRBV28
CDR3 protein: CASSRYHSRTQGAEQFF; J gene: TRBJ2-1; V gene: TRBV27
CDR3 protein: CASSSNQGNPTGGYTF; J gene: TRBJ1-2; V gene: TRBV7-9
CDR3 protein: CASSYGSGSYEQYF; J gene: TRBJ2-7; V gene: TRBV7-9
CDR3 protein: CASSLELAIYNEQFF; J gene: TRBJ2-1; V gene: TRBV7-9
CDR3 protein: CASSYSGRYEQYF; J gene: TRBJ2-7; V gene: TRBV6-6
CDR3 protein: CASSGRDRRIGGGEAYGYTF; J gene: TRBJ1-2; V gene: TRBV2
CDR3 protein: CASSGRDRGTEAFF; J gene: TRBJ1-1; V gene: TRBV12-3/TRBV12-4
CDR3 protein: CASSIRWTAAQETQYF; J gene: TRBJ2-5; V gene: TRBV7-9